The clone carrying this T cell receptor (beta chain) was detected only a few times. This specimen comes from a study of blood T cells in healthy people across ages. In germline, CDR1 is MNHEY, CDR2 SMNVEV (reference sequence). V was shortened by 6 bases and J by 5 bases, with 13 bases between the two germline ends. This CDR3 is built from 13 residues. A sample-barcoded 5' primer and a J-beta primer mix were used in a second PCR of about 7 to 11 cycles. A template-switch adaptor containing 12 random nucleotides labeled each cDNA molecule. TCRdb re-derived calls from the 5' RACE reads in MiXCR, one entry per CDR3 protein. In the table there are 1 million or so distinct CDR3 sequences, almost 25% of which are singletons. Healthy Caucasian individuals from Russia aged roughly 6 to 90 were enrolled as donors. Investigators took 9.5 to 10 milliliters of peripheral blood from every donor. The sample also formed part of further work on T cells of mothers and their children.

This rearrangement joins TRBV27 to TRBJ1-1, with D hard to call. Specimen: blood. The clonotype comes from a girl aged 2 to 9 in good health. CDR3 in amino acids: CASRGLPATEAFF. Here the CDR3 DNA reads TGTGCCAGCAGGGGGTTGCCGGCAACTGAAGCTTTCTTT.